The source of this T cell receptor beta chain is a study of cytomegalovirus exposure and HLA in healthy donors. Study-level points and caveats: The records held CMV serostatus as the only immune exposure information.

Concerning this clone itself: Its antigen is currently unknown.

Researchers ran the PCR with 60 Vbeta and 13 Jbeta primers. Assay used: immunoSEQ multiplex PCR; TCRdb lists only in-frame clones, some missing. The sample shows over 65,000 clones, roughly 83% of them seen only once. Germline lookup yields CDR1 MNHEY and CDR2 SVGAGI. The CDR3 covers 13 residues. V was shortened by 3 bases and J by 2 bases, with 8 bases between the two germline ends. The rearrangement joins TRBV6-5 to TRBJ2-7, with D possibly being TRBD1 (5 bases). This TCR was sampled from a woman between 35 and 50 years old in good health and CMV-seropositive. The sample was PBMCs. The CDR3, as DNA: TGTGCCAGCAGTTATACAGGCGCCTACGAGCAGTACTTC. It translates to CASSYTGAYEQYF.